This T cell receptor beta chain stems from a study of shared clonotypes between healthy human individuals. Trimming took 2 bases from V and 4 from J, leaving 15 bases between them. The CDR3 is made up of 15 amino acids. Measured with immunoSEQ multiplex PCR; TCRdb has only the in-frame clones, and not every one. The sample lists 2 million to 3 million clones; more than 85% were seen once. The chain carries TRBV23-1 and TRBJ2-7; possibly TRBD1 for D (5 bases). TRBV23-1 is an ORF for which the function is uncertain. This clonotype originated in a man younger than 35 in good health. Some clones in this sample may be carry-over from other donors' samples. Material for sequencing was naive CD4+ T cells from PBMCs. Stated subset: CD45RA+ positively selected. The DNA for the CDR3 is TGCGCCAGCAGTCAACACGGACAAGTCGAGTACGAGCAGTACTTC. Residues: CASSQHGQVEYEQYF.